A single sample is the source of the 10 T cell receptor beta chains below, sequenced in a study of shared T cell receptors in the human thymus. Only in-frame clones appear in the TCRdb table, and some are missing; sequencing was by immunoSEQ multiplex PCR. The top ten hold approximately 0.01% of the sample, which has hundreds of thousands of clones, roughly 90% seen once. These same records also appear under a second study, on human thymus T cells.

The sequenced material came from thymocytes. The source is a boy under three years old with a congenital heart defect.

J is TRBJ2-5 and V is TRBV5-1, with 15 bases that match TRBD2. The CDR3 runs to 19 residues. With 1 base clipped from V and 3 bases from J, the junction kept 10 bases outside the gene matches. The germline V gene has CDR1 SGHRS and CDR2 YFSETQ. The CDR3 is CASSLPQDRTSGREETQYF. CDR3 nucleotides: TGCGCCAGCAGCTTGCCTCAAGATAGGACTAGCGGGAGGGAAGAGACCCAGTACTTC.

The rearrangement links TRBV27 to TRBJ2-3; 7 bases fit TRBD1. The germline CDR1 and CDR2 sequences are MNHEY and SMNVEV (reference sequence). V shed 5 bases and J 2 bases; nucleotides not matched to a gene: 7. There are 15 residues in the CDR3. CDR3 DNA sequence: TGTGCCAGCAGTCCGTCACAGGGGCTCACAGATACGCAGTATTTT. Encoded protein: CASSPSQGLTDTQYF.

This rearrangement joins TRBV11-3 to TRBJ2-7; 8 positions agree with TRBD2. Germline-derived CDR1 and CDR2 are SGHNT and YENEEA. CDR3 length: 15 residues. The V gene end was trimmed by 0 bases and the J gene end by 5 bases; junction bases not matched to a gene: 6. CDR3: CASSLETGGSDEQYF. CDR3 coding DNA: TGTGCCAGCAGCTTAGAAACGGGGGGGTCCGACGAGCAGTACTTC.

The rearrangement joins TRBV27 to TRBJ2-3, with D perhaps TRBD2 (6 bases). Trimming cost V 4 bases and J 2 bases, with 22 bases left between them. Germline V gene sequence: CDR1 MNHEY, CDR2 SMNVEV (reference sequence). The CDR3 sequence is 18 residues long. In DNA, the CDR3 is TGTGCCAGCAGTTCGCCCCTGACCCGCGGGGCCTACACAGATACGCAGTATTTT. This translates into CASSSPLTRGAYTDTQYF.

The J gene is TRBJ2-7, the V gene TRBV11-1, with D uncertain. CDR1 and CDR2 from the germline V gene are SGHAT and FQDESV (reference sequence). V was trimmed by 1 base and J by 2 bases, leaving 9 bases between them. The CDR3 loop spans 14 amino acids. The CDR3: CASSLGATTYEQYF. The DNA for the CDR3 is TGTGCCAGCAGCTTAGGCGCGACAACCTACGAGCAGTACTTC.

This clone has just a few counts. The chain recombines TRBV30 with TRBJ2-1; TRBD2 matches 9 bases. The length of the CDR3 is 15 residues. V gave up 2 bases and J gave up 7 bases; unmatched junction bases: 9. The germline V gene encodes CDR1 GTSNPN and CDR2 SVGIG (reference sequence). For the CDR3, the DNA is TGTGCCTGGAGTCTCGGGACTAGCATGTATAATGAGCAGTTCTTC. Its translation: CAWSLGTSMYNEQFF.

In this sample, this clone turned up a few times. The chain employs TRBV7-2 and TRBJ2-3; no firm D call. CDR1 is SGHTA, CDR2 FQGNSA, per germline. The V end was cut by 7 bases, the J end by 6 bases, with 5 bases between. The CDR3 runs 10 residues. The CDR3 reads CASTVDTQYF. The CDR3 region has the DNA TGTGCCAGCACGGTGGATACGCAGTATTTT.

This sequence joins TRBV28 and TRBJ2-7, with D tentatively TRBD1 (5 bases). V was pared by 5 bases and J by 4 bases, with 18 bases between. This CDR3 is built from 15 residues. Germline CDR1 is MDHEN and CDR2 is SYDVKM. The CDR3 region is CASSQGNTVLYEQYF. In DNA form, the CDR3 reads TGTGCCAGCAGTCAGGGTAATACAGTCCTTTACGAGCAGTACTTC. The full variable domain, its missing parts supplied by reference TRBV28 and TRBJ2-7, is DVKVTQSSRYLVKRTGEKVFLECVQDMDHENMFWYRQDPGLGLRLIYFSYDVKMKEKGDIPEGYSVSREKKERFSLILESASTNQTSMYLCASSQGNTVLYEQYFGPGTRLTVT.

The V and J genes are TRBV5-4 and TRBJ1-2; weak D call: TRBD1 (6 bases). The germline V gene has CDR1 SGHNT and CDR2 YYREEE (reference sequence). This CDR3 is built from 18 residues. V was clipped by 9 bases and J by 1 base, with 28 bases between them. Here the CDR3 DNA reads TGTGCCACCACAGGCAATCTTCCAGGGGCTTGGGGTAACTATGGCTACACCTTC. This sequence encodes CATTGNLPGAWGNYGYTF. The whole variable domain, remainder taken from reference TRBV5-4 and TRBJ1-2, is ETGVTQSPTHLIKTRGQQVTLRCSSQSGHNTVSWYQQALGQGPQFIFQYYREEENGRGNFPPRFSGLQFPNYSSELNVNALELDDSALYLCATTGNLPGAWGNYGYTFGSGTRLTVV.

V usage is TRBV6-1 and J usage is TRBJ2-2, with 7 bases lining up with TRBD1. The CDR3 is made up of 15 amino acids. Germline loops: CDR1 MNHNS, CDR2 SASEGT. J gave up 0 bases and V 6 bases, and 4 bases lay outside the gene matches. CDR3 amino acids: CASRPGQPNTGELFF. Here the CDR3 DNA reads TGTGCCAGCAGGCCGGGACAGCCGAACACCGGGGAGCTGTTTTTT.